The 22 T cell receptor beta chains listed next were all sequenced from one sample in a study of T-cell memory formation after mild COVID-19. TCRdb reprocessed the 5' RACE reads with MiXCR, giving one entry per CDR3 protein. The sample contains 250,000 to 350,000 distinct CDR3 sequences, just under 20% of which appear only once. The source material was PBMCs or a T cell subset sorted from them (not recorded which). These TCRs come from a man aged 18 to 29 who had mild COVID-19 (a few samples of this study predate the infection). Cell type and time point are not known.

The gene calls are TRBV6-5 and TRBJ1-2; D is perhaps TRBD1 (5 bases). The CDR3 consists of 15 residues. V shed 0 bases and J shed 7 bases, with 15 bases lying between them. Germline assignment: CDR1 MNHEY and CDR2 SVGAGI. The CDR3 spells CASSYSTGRRGGYTF. CDR3 DNA: TGTGCCAGCAGTTACTCGACGGGGAGGAGGGGTGGCTACACCTTC.

This clonotype has only a few counts. This sequence joins TRBV24-1 and TRBJ2-1; 10 nucleotides line up with TRBD1. Per germline, CDR1 KGHDR and CDR2 SFDVKD. V trimming: 3 bases; J trimming: 3 bases; junction bases outside the gene matches: 7. This CDR3 region has 17 residues. CDR3 nucleotide sequence: TGTGCCACCAGTGATCCAACCGACAGGGGGCTCTACAATGAGCAGTTCTTC. The encoded protein is CATSDPTDRGLYNEQFF.

The chain employs TRBV6-6 and TRBJ2-7; tentatively, D is TRBD1 (6 bases). V was shortened by 6 bases and J by 0 bases, with 12 bases between the two germline ends. The CDR3 is 14 amino acids. The germline V gene encodes CDR1 MNHNY and CDR2 SVGAGI (reference sequence). CDR3 amino acids: CASSPTGSSYEQYF. CDR3 in DNA: TGTGCCAGCAGCCCGACAGGTAGCTCCTACGAGCAGTACTTC.

V is TRBV6-5 and J is TRBJ2-1; D ambiguous. V was pared by 4 bases and J by 8 bases, with 12 bases between. The germline CDR1 and CDR2 sequences are MNHEY and SVGAGI. CDR3 length equals 13 residues. The CDR3 DNA is TGTGCCAGCAGTTTGGCCAGTCGGTATGAGCAGTTCTTC. Protein product: CASSLASRYEQFF.

This clonotype has a count of ten or more. The chain joins TRBV3-1 to TRBJ2-2, with 8 positions matching TRBD1. The CDR3 extends over 16 amino acids. The germline CDR1 and CDR2 sequences are LGHDT and YNNKEL (reference sequence). Trimming cost V 5 bases and J 5 bases; bases outside gene matches: 10. In nucleotides, the CDR3 is TGTGCCAGCAGCGACTCTACAGGGGGTTGGACCGGGGAGCTGTTTTTT. Translation gives CASSDSTGGWTGELFF.

The rearrangement joins TRBV30 to TRBJ2-5, with 8 bases aligning to TRBD2. V dropped 4 bases and J dropped 6; count of bases not matched to a gene: 7. The CDR3 extends over 13 amino acids. Germline CDR1 reads GTSNPN; CDR2 reads SVGIG (reference sequence). The CDR3 loop reads CAWNGLARQTQYF. The CDR3, as DNA: TGTGCCTGGAATGGACTAGCCCGGCAGACCCAGTACTTC. Using reference TRBV30 and TRBJ2-5 for the parts outside the CDR3, the full variable domain is SQTIHQWPATLVQPVGSPLSLECTVEGTSNPNLYWYRQAAGRGLQLLFYSVGIGQISSEVPQNLSASRPQDRQFILSSKKLLLSDSGFYLCAWNGLARQTQYFGPGTRLLVL.

The chain has TRBV5-1 and TRBJ1-1; 9 nucleotides align to TRBD1. After removal of 3 bases from V and 11 bases from J, the junction contained 5 bases not matched to a gene. CDR1 is SGHRS, CDR2 YFSETQ, per germline. The CDR3 runs 12 residues. The CDR3 DNA sequence: TGCGCCAGCAGCTATGGACAGGGGAGCGCTTTCTTT. Translated: CASSYGQGSAFF. The entire variable domain, with the rest obtained from reference TRBV5-1 and TRBJ1-1, is as follows: KAGVTQTPRYLIKTRGQQVTLSCSPISGHRSVSWYQQTPGQGLQFLFEYFSETQRNKGNFPGRFSGRQFSNSRSEMNVSTLELGDSALYLCASSYGQGSAFFGQGTRLTVV.

V usage is TRBV9 and J usage is TRBJ2-5; the D gene could be TRBD1 or TRBD2 (5 bases each). The V end lost 0 bases, the J end lost 2 bases, and 11 bases lay between the germline ends. Germline lookup yields CDR1 SGDLS and CDR2 YYNGEE. The CDR3 length is 15 residues. This CDR3 reads CASSVGGILQETQYF. The CDR3 DNA reads TGTGCCAGCAGCGTAGGGGGGATTCTTCAAGAGACCCAGTACTTC.

V and J are TRBV7-9 and TRBJ2-7; TRBD2 might be the D (6 bases). CDR1 and CDR2 (germline): SEHNR, FQNEAQ (reference sequence). Trimming removed 4 bases at V and 5 bases at J, with 18 bases between. The CDR3 has 15 residues. The CDR3 sequence is CASSSYYGGSHEQYF. Here the CDR3 DNA reads TGTGCCAGCAGCTCCTATTACGGGGGTAGCCACGAGCAGTACTTC.

This clonotype was found many times. J is TRBJ2-3 and V is TRBV5-1; 7 nucleotides match TRBD2. The CDR3 is made up of 14 amino acids. The germline gives CDR1 SGHRS, CDR2 YFSETQ. V lost 2 bases to trimming and J lost 3 bases; unmatched junction nucleotides: 3. CDR3 sequence reads: CASSLRLATDTQYF. The CDR3 DNA is TGCGCCAGCAGCTTAAGACTAGCTACAGATACGCAGTATTTT.

In this sample, this clonotype turned up many times. This chain uses TRBV28 with TRBJ2-7, with a tentative D call TRBD2 (6 bases). V was pared by 5 bases and J by 5 bases, with 16 bases between. The CDR3 runs to 14 residues. From germline, CDR1 is MDHEN and CDR2 SYDVKM. CDR3 DNA: TGTGCCAGCAGTGCTCCAGGGAGGACCCACGAGCAGTACGTC. Translating gives CASSAPGRTHEQYV.

The chain couples TRBV6-5 to TRBJ2-7; 9 bases are shared with TRBD1. CDR3 length equals 16 residues. Germline lookup yields CDR1 MNHEY and CDR2 SVGAGI. The ends lost 4 bases at V and 7 bases at J; junction bases unmatched: 14. The DNA of the CDR3 is TGTGCCAGCAGTTTGCTCCCTGGGGACAGGGTTCTTGAGCAGTACTTC. Translated: CASSLLPGDRVLEQYF.

The chain carries TRBV12-3 or TRBV12-4 and TRBJ1-2; tentative D call: TRBD1 (5 bases). The CDR3 is made up of 13 amino acids. Trimming removed 3 bases from V and 3 bases from J, with 8 bases in between. The CDR3 is CASSFRGDYGYTF. The DNA of the CDR3 is TGTGCCAGCAGTTTTCGGGGGGACTATGGCTACACCTTC.

This clonotype was seen only a few times. The chain employs TRBV6-1 and TRBJ2-1, with a weak D call TRBD1 (6 bases). V lost 11 bases and J lost 4, with 18 bases in between. The germline V gene has CDR1 MNHNS and CDR2 SASEGT. The CDR3 is made up of 14 amino acids. Here the CDR3 DNA reads TGTGCCGGCTCGTACGACAGGAGTTACAATGAGCAGTTCTTC. Translation: CAGSYDRSYNEQFF.

The chain couples TRBV7-2 to TRBJ1-2; 12 nucleotides align to TRBD1. Unmatched junction bases numbered 8, after V lost 5 bases and J lost 7 bases. CDR3 length: 15 residues. Germline assignment: CDR1 SGHTA and CDR2 FQGNSA. The chain's CDR3 is CASSLGGTGGLGYTF. CDR3 DNA sequence: TGTGCCAGCAGCCTAGGTGGGACAGGGGGCCTTGGCTACACCTTC.

The CDR3 here is CASSLTGWGEAYEQYF. In DNA form, the CDR3 reads TGTGCCAGCAGTTTAACCGGGTGGGGGGAAGCCTACGAGCAGTACTTC. The chain couples TRBV27 to TRBJ2-7, with D possibly matching TRBD2 (6 bases). In germline, CDR1 is MNHEY, CDR2 SMNVEV (reference sequence). V dropped 2 bases and J dropped 2 bases, with 16 bases sitting between them. The CDR3 is 16 amino acids.

The V gene is TRBV2, the J gene TRBJ1-3; 8 nucleotides match TRBD1. Germline CDR1 is SNHLY and CDR2 is FYNNEI. V was pared by 6 bases and J by 4 bases, with 11 bases of the junction left unmatched. The length of the CDR3 is 16 residues. DNA of the CDR3: TGTGCCAGCAGGCCCGGGACAGGTGAAGCAGGAAACACCATATATTTT. Amino acid sequence: CASRPGTGEAGNTIYF.

The rearrangement links TRBV27 to TRBJ1-2; D call uncertain. Trimming took off 6 bases at V and 4 bases at J, with 18 bases between the two ends. Germline assignment: CDR1 MNHEY and CDR2 SMNVEV (reference sequence). The CDR3 consists of 15 residues. In nucleotides, the CDR3 is TGTGCCAGCAGGGTGGGCCAGGCGATCTCCTATGGCTACACCTTC. Translating gives CASRVGQAISYGYTF.

V usage is TRBV30 and J usage is TRBJ1-2; the D is unclear. Germline-derived CDR1 and CDR2 are GTSNPN and SVGIG (reference sequence). V lost 0 bases and J lost 7, with 12 bases in between. The CDR3 covers 13 residues. The CDR3, as DNA: TGTGCCTGGAGTGTTATCTCCTCATCTGGCTACACCTTC. Amino acid sequence: CAWSVISSSGYTF.

This sequence joins TRBV28 and TRBJ1-2; TRBD1 might be the D (6 bases). Trimming stripped 6 bases from V and 8 bases from J, with 16 bases between. Germline loops: CDR1 MDHEN, CDR2 SYDVKM. This CDR3 comprises 13 residues. For the CDR3, the DNA is TGTGCCAGCAGCCTCCGGGACAAACGAGGCTACACCTTC. Its protein is CASSLRDKRGYTF.

This clonotype appeared many times. The chain couples TRBV7-2 to TRBJ2-1; D unclear. The V gene's germline CDR1 is SGHTA and CDR2 FQGNSA. With 1 base removed from V and 7 bases from J, the gap between germline ends came to 14 bases. The length of the CDR3 is 15 residues. Here the CDR3 DNA reads TGTGCCAGCAGCTTAGTCGAATGGGGTCGGAATGAGCAGTTCTTC. This translates into CASSLVEWGRNEQFF.

This clonotype appeared a few times. This chain uses TRBV12-5 with TRBJ2-5; D is unresolved. Germline V gives CDR1 LGHNT, CDR2 FRNRAP. The CDR3 runs 13 residues. V was cut by 5 bases and J by 0 bases, with 7 bases left in between. DNA of the CDR3: TGTGCTAGTGGTGACACAAACCAAGAGACCCAGTACTTC. It encodes CASGDTNQETQYF.